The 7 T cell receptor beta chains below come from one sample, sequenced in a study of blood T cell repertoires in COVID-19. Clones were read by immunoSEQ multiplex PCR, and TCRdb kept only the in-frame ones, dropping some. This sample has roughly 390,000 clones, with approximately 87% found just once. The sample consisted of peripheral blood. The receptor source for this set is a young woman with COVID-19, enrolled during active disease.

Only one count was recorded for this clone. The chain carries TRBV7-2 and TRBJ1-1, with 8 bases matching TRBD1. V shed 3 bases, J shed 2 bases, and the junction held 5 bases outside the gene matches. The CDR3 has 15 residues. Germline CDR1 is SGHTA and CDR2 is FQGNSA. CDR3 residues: CASSLTGEENTEAFF. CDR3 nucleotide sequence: TGTGCCAGCAGCTTGACAGGGGAAGAAAACACTGAAGCTTTCTTT.

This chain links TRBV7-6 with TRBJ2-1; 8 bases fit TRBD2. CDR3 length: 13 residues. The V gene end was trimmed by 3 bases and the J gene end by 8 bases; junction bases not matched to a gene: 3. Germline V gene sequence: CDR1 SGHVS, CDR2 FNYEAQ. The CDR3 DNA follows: TGTGCCAGCAGCTTCGGGAGGGCGGATGAGCAGTTCTTC. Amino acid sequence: CASSFGRADEQFF.

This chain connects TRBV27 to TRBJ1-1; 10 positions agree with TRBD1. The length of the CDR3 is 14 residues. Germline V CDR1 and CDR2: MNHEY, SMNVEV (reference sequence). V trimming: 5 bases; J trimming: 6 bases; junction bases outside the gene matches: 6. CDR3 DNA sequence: TGTGCCAGCAGTCCAATAGACAGGGGGCCTGAAGCTTTCTTT. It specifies CASSPIDRGPEAFF.

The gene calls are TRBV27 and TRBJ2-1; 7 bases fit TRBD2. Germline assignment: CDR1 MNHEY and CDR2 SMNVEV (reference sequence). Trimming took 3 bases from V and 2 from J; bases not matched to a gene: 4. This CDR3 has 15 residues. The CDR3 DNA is TGTGCCAGCAGTTTGCGGGAGAACACCTACAATGAGCAGTTCTTC. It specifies CASSLRENTYNEQFF.

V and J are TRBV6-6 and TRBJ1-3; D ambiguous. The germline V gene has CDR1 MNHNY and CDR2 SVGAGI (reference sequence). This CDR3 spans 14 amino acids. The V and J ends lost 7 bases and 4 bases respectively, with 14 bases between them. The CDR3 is CASTPGTFGNTIYF. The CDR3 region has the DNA TGTGCCAGCACCCCGGGTACCTTCGGAAACACCATATATTTT.

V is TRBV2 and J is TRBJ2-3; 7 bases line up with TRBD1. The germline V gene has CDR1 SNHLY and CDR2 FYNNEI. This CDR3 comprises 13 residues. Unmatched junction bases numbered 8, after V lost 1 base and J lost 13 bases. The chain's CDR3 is CASSEDRGVVEYF. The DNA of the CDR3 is TGTGCCAGCAGTGAAGACAGGGGAGTCGTCGAGTATTTT.

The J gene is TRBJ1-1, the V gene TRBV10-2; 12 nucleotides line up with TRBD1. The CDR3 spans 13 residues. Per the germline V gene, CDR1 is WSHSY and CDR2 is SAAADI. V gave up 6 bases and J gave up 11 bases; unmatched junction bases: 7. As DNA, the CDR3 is TGCGCCAGCAGGGGGACAGGGGGCTATGGTGCTTTCTTT. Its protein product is CASRGTGGYGAFF.